The rows below give T cell receptor beta chains drawn from one sample of a study of CD8+ T cells in alopecia areata. Profiled with immunoSEQ multiplex PCR; TCRdb holds only in-frame clones, not every one. This sample has about 74,000 clones, with approximately 28% found just once. Source: CD8+ T cells sorted from blood, taken at week 4, from a patient treated with tofacitinib. These TCRs come from a human donor with alopecia areata. The CDR3 runs from the conserved cysteine through the conserved F or W. A D gene is named only where the DNA matches it firmly. Clone sizes are given selectively: once, few, many, or a class where the clone is expanded.

J: TRBJ1-5; V: TRBV10-3; size: few; D: -; DNA: TGTGCCATCAGCGGGGACGGGAATCAGCCCCAGCATTTT; CDR3: CAISGDGNQPQHF
J: TRBJ2-3; V: TRBV6-5; size: -; D: -; DNA: TGTGCCAGCAGTCCCTCCCTAGGAGCAGATACGCAGTATTTT; CDR3: CASSPSLGADTQYF
J: TRBJ1-2; V: TRBV27; size: few; D: TRBD1; DNA: TGTGCCAGCAGCCAGGGACAGGCGGGTGGCTACACCTTC; CDR3: CASSQGQAGGYTF
J: TRBJ1-2; V: TRBV30; size: -; D: TRBD1; DNA: TGTGCCTGGAGGCCGCCCGGGACAGGGGGCTTCTATGGCTACACCTTC; CDR3: CAWRPPGTGGFYGYTF
J: TRBJ2-7; V: TRBV6-5; size: few; D: -; DNA: TGTGCCAGCAGTAGCAGGGTTGTCCCTTACGAGCAGTACTTC; CDR3: CASSSRVVPYEQYF
J: TRBJ2-4; V: TRBV5-1; size: once; D: TRBD1; DNA: TGCGCCAGCAGCCCCGGGACAGGGCTAGCCAAAAACATTCAGTACTTC; CDR3: CASSPGTGLAKNIQYF
J: TRBJ2-6; V: TRBV7-6; size: -; D: TRBD1; DNA: TGTGCCAGCAGCTCCGGACAGGGCTTCTCTGGGGCCAACGTCCTGACTTTC; CDR3: CASSSGQGFSGANVLTF
J: TRBJ2-1; V: TRBV27; size: -; D: -; DNA: TGTGCCAGCTTTTTGGGATTTGAGCAGTTCTTC; CDR3: CASFLGFEQFF
J: TRBJ2-1; V: TRBV29-1; size: -; D: TRBD2; DNA: TGCAGCGTCCTAGCGGGAGGGCCTCATGAGCAGTTCTTC; CDR3: CSVLAGGPHEQFF
J: TRBJ2-1; V: TRBV9; size: few; D: TRBD1; DNA: TGTGCCAGCAGCGACACAGGGGGAAATGAGCAGTTCTTC; CDR3: CASSDTGGNEQFF
J: TRBJ2-1; V: TRBV7-9; size: -; D: -; DNA: TGTGCCAGCAGCCCTGACTTATGGCTTGAGCAGTTCTTC; CDR3: CASSPDLWLEQFF
J: TRBJ2-1; V: TRBV29-1; size: -; D: -; DNA: TGCAGCGCAGGGCAACCGGATTATTTAGATGAGCAGTTCTTC; CDR3: CSAGQPDYLDEQFF
J: TRBJ2-2; V: TRBV9; size: few; D: TRBD2; DNA: TGTGCCAGCAGCGTAGACGGGAGGGGACTCCAATACACCGGGGAGCTGTTTTTT; CDR3: CASSVDGRGLQYTGELFF
J: TRBJ2-1; V: TRBV11-2; size: -; D: -; DNA: TGTGCCAGCAGCTTAGAAGGCTGGTCTAGCTCCACTTACAATGAGCAGTTCTTC; CDR3: CASSLEGWSSSTYNEQFF
J: TRBJ2-3; V: TRBV7-2; size: few; D: -; DNA: TGTGCCAGCAGCTCTCGCGATACGCAGTATTTT; CDR3: CASSSRDTQYF
J: TRBJ1-1; V: TRBV27; size: -; D: -; DNA: TGTGCCAGCAGTGAAGGGGCACCGAACACTGAAGCTTTCTTT; CDR3: CASSEGAPNTEAFF
J: TRBJ1-2; V: TRBV30; size: -; D: -; DNA: TGTGCCTCTATCGGTGGGGCCTTTGGCTACACCTTC; CDR3: CASIGGAFGYTF
J: TRBJ2-7; V: TRBV30; size: -; D: TRBD1; DNA: TGTGCCTGGGGGACAGTGTACGAGCAGTACTTC; CDR3: CAWGTVYEQYF
J: TRBJ2-1; V: TRBV9; size: few; D: -; DNA: TGTGCCAGCAGCGTAGATGGGTTAATCCATGAGCAGTTCTTC; CDR3: CASSVDGLIHEQFF
J: TRBJ2-2; V: TRBV6-6; size: -; D: -; DNA: TGTGCCAGCAGTTACTCGGTCCGGGAGCTGTTTTTT; CDR3: CASSYSVRELFF
J: TRBJ2-1; V: TRBV5-1; size: -; D: TRBD2; DNA: TGCGCCAGCAGCTTGGCCCTAGCGGGGATCCCGAATGAGCAGTTCTTC; CDR3: CASSLALAGIPNEQFF
J: TRBJ2-5; V: TRBV11-2; size: few; D: -; DNA: TGTGCCAGCAGCTTAGGGTTTACGGAGACCCAGTACTTC; CDR3: CASSLGFTETQYF
J: TRBJ1-2; V: TRBV29-1; size: few; D: TRBD1; DNA: TGCAGCGTTGTGACAGGGATAGAATATGGCTACACCTTC; CDR3: CSVVTGIEYGYTF
J: TRBJ2-5; V: TRBV7-9; size: -; D: TRBD1; DNA: TGTGCCAGCAGCTCGGGACAGGGTAAAGAGACCCAGTACTTC; CDR3: CASSSGQGKETQYF
J: TRBJ2-4; V: TRBV29-1; size: -; D: -; DNA: TGCAGCGGGAGGGCCAAAAACATTCAGTACTTC; CDR3: CSGRAKNIQYF
J: TRBJ2-3; V: TRBV4-1; size: -; D: -; DNA: TGCGCCAGCAGCCAAGATAGTACTAGCTACAATTCAGATACGCAGTATTTT; CDR3: CASSQDSTSYNSDTQYF
J: TRBJ2-7; V: TRBV7-2; size: few; D: TRBD2; DNA: TGTGCCAGCAGCACTAGCGGCTCCTACGAGCAGTACTTC; CDR3: CASSTSGSYEQYF
J: TRBJ2-5; V: TRBV6-5; size: few; D: -; DNA: TGTGCCAGCGGGGAGGTGCAGACCCAGTACTTC; CDR3: CASGEVQTQYF
J: TRBJ2-4; V: TRBV25-1; size: -; D: -; DNA: TGTGCCAGCAGTGACAGTCGAACCTACAAAGGGGGAAACATTCAGTACTTC; CDR3: CASSDSRTYKGGNIQYF
J: TRBJ2-7; V: TRBV4-2; size: -; D: TRBD2; DNA: TGTGCCAGCAGCTTATCTAGCGGGAACTACGAGCAGTACTTC; CDR3: CASSLSSGNYEQYF
J: TRBJ2-2; V: TRBV28; size: few; D: -; DNA: TGTGCCGCCGGGGAGCTGTTTTTT; CDR3: CAAGELFF
J: TRBJ1-5; V: TRBV7-9; size: -; D: -; DNA: TGTGCCAGCAGCTTCTCTGGGGCTCAGCCCCAGCATTTT; CDR3: CASSFSGAQPQHF
J: TRBJ2-3; V: TRBV15; size: -; D: -; DNA: TGTGCCACCAGCAGAAAGGGACCATCAGATACGCAGTATTTT; CDR3: CATSRKGPSDTQYF
J: TRBJ2-3; V: TRBV6-5; size: many; D: -; DNA: TGTGCCAGCAGTTACGACCTAGGGTGGGGGCGAGATACGCAGTATTTT; CDR3: CASSYDLGWGRDTQYF
J: TRBJ2-7; V: TRBV5-4; size: -; D: TRBD2; DNA: TGTGCCAGCAGTCCTCTAGCGGGAGGCTCCCACGAGCAGTACTTC; CDR3: CASSPLAGGSHEQYF
J: TRBJ2-2; V: TRBV30; size: few; D: TRBD1; DNA: TGTGCCTGGAGTGTACCGACAGGGGGCTTCGGGGAGCTGTTTTTT; CDR3: CAWSVPTGGFGELFF
J: TRBJ1-5; V: TRBV27; size: few; D: -; DNA: TGTGCCAGCAGCCAATCAGGGATATATCAGCCCCAGCATTTT; CDR3: CASSQSGIYQPQHF
J: TRBJ2-1; V: TRBV29-1; size: once; D: -; DNA: TGCAGCGCTAATGAGCAGTTCTTC; CDR3: CSANEQFF
J: TRBJ2-1; V: TRBV5-1; size: many; D: TRBD1; DNA: TGCGCCAGCAGCTTACCGACAGGGGGCTCCTACAATGAGCAGTTCTTC; CDR3: CASSLPTGGSYNEQFF
J: TRBJ2-7; V: TRBV11-3; size: few; D: TRBD1; DNA: TGTGCCAGCAGCCCTGGTGCCTCCGGACAGGGCCCCTCCTACGAGCAGTACTTC; CDR3: CASSPGASGQGPSYEQYF
J: TRBJ2-1; V: TRBV28; size: -; D: -; DNA: TGTGCCAGCAGTTTGAGGGGTGGGCACAATGAGCAGTTCTTC; CDR3: CASSLRGGHNEQFF
J: TRBJ1-2; V: TRBV29-1; size: few; D: -; DNA: TGCAGCGTTCCAACAGGGTTCTATGGCTACACCTTC; CDR3: CSVPTGFYGYTF
J: TRBJ2-7; V: TRBV30; size: many; D: TRBD1; DNA: TGTGCCTGGAGTGACCACCAAACGGGACAGGGCTACGAGCAGTACTTC; CDR3: CAWSDHQTGQGYEQYF
J: TRBJ1-2; V: TRBV25-1; size: -; D: -; DNA: TGTGCCAGCAGTGAGGCGCGACAGTGGAATGGCTACACCTTC; CDR3: CASSEARQWNGYTF
J: TRBJ2-5; V: TRBV11-2; size: once; D: TRBD2; DNA: TGTGCCAGCTCCCATAGCCCCGGAAGCGGGAGGTACCAAGAGACCCAGTACTTC; CDR3: CASSHSPGSGRYQETQYF
J: TRBJ1-1; V: TRBV2; size: many; D: -; DNA: TGTGCCAGCAGACCTCCGGGGGCAGGAGCTTTCTTT; CDR3: CASRPPGAGAFF
J: TRBJ2-1; V: TRBV5-1; size: -; D: -; DNA: TGCGCCAGCAGCTTGGCCCCGGAAGGGGAGCAGTTCTTC; CDR3: CASSLAPEGEQFF
J: TRBJ2-1; V: TRBV27; size: -; D: TRBD1; DNA: TGTGCCAGCAGTCACGACAGGGGCGGTCGGGATGAGCAGTTCTTC; CDR3: CASSHDRGGRDEQFF